This record covers a single T cell receptor beta chain. No antigen is known for it. The sample is drawn from a study of shared clonotypes between healthy human individuals. Study in general: CD4 naive cells filled three plates per donor, CD4 memory three, CD8 naive two and CD8 memory one.

Trimming removed 0 bases at V and 7 bases at J, with 9 bases between. CDR1 MNHEY and CDR2 SMNVEV come from the germline V gene (reference sequence). The CDR3 extends over 14 amino acids. Study-wide findings and caveats: Rarefaction indicated that sorted-subset sequencing remained incomplete although depth was large.

It was at deep level that the assay was run. Genomic DNA of every subset was divided equally among multiple immunoSEQ plates. TCRdb's table, derived via immunoSEQ multiplex PCR, lists solely in-frame clones and lacks some. The data contain 850,000 to 1,200,000 clones, about 77% of them singletons. Material for sequencing was memory CD4+ T cells sorted from blood. Indicated subset: CD45RA-negative fraction. The rearrangement links TRBV27 to TRBJ2-2; D remains unclear. The sequence was collected from a man between 18 and 35 years old in good health. The CDR3 sequence: CASSLSGSNGELFF. DNA of the CDR3: TGTGCCAGCAGTTTATCGGGGTCGAACGGGGAGCTGTTTTTT.